The rows below give T cell receptor beta chains drawn from one sample of a study of memory CD4+ T cells and cytomegalovirus serostatus. The assay was immunoSEQ multiplex PCR, and TCRdb's table has in-frame clones only and misses some. The repertoire holds over 65,000 clones, with 76% as singletons. The sample consisted of memory CD4+ T cells from blood. These receptors originate from an adult in good health and CMV-seropositive. Each CDR3 is given with its conserved first and last residue. The D gene is left open where the match is weak. Expanded clones get a size class; other rows say once, few or many, or leave the size out.

j_call	v_call	clone_size	d_call	cdr3_nt	cdr3_aa
TRBJ1-6	TRBV7-3	NA	NA	TGTGCCAGCAGCTTACGGGAAAGTTCACCCCTCCACTTT	CASSLRESSPLHF
TRBJ1-4	TRBV7-2	NA	NA	TGTGCCAGCAGCTTAGTTCATGAAAAACTGTTTTTT	CASSLVHEKLFF
TRBJ2-5	TRBV5-1	NA	NA	TGCGCCAGCAGCTTGCTGGGGGACAAAGAGACCCAGTACTTC	CASSLLGDKETQYF
TRBJ2-5	TRBV30	NA	NA	TGTGCCTGGAGTCGGGGGACCCAGTACTTC	CAWSRGTQYF
TRBJ2-7	TRBV5-4	once	TRBD1	TGTGCCACTAAGACGGGACAGACCTACGAGCAGTACTTC	CATKTGQTYEQYF
TRBJ2-7	TRBV29-1	once	TRBD1	TGCAGCGTTGAAGGGACAGGGGGTCGCGAGCAGTACTTC	CSVEGTGGREQYF
TRBJ1-2	TRBV28	NA	TRBD1	TGTGCCAGCAGTGTTGGGACAGCCTATGGCTACACCTTC	CASSVGTAYGYTF
TRBJ1-1	TRBV6-4	many	NA	TGTGCCAGCAGTGCAGAAGAGAACACTGAAGCTTTCTTT	CASSAEENTEAFF
TRBJ2-7	TRBV5-5	NA	TRBD1	TGTGCCAGCAGCCGGACAGGGGATGAATACGAGCAGTACTTC	CASSRTGDEYEQYF
TRBJ2-3	TRBV28	once	TRBD2	TGTGCCAGCAGTTCACCGACTAGCGGGGACGCAGATACGCAGTATTTT	CASSSPTSGDADTQYF
TRBJ2-7	TRBV6-5	NA	NA	TGTGCCAGCAAGGCAGGGTTAAGCTCCTACGAGCAGTACTTC	CASKAGLSSYEQYF
TRBJ2-5	TRBV6-1	NA	TRBD2	TGTGCCAGCGTTCCTAGGGAGGGCCGCGGGACCCAGTACTTC	CASVPREGRGTQYF
TRBJ2-7	TRBV19	NA	TRBD1	TGTGCCAGTAGTATGAGGGACAGGGTGCACGAGCAGTACTTC	CASSMRDRVHEQYF
TRBJ2-5	TRBV9	few	TRBD1	TGTGCCAGCAGCGATAACAGGGGAGAGACCCAGTACTTC	CASSDNRGETQYF
TRBJ2-3	TRBV4-2	few	NA	TGTGCCAGCAGCCAAGATCTGGTAAGAGCTAGCACAGATACGCAGTATTTT	CASSQDLVRASTDTQYF
TRBJ2-2	TRBV27	NA	NA	TGTGCCAGCGGGGGAAGTCTACAGGGAAGGGCCGGGGAGCTGTTTTTT	CASGGSLQGRAGELFF
TRBJ2-5	TRBV7-6	NA	NA	TGTGCCAGCAGCCCCCTGATTTCTTCGTTCGGTCGGACCCAGTACTTC	CASSPLISSFGRTQYF
TRBJ1-1	TRBV7-3	few	NA	TGTGCCAGCAGCTTGGGACGGGGGAACACTGAAGCTTTCTTT	CASSLGRGNTEAFF
TRBJ1-2	TRBV6-1	NA	NA	TGTGCCAGCAGGAGCCACAGTCTCTATGGCTACACCTTC	CASRSHSLYGYTF
TRBJ1-3	TRBV2	NA	TRBD1	TGTGCCAGCAGTGAGACAGGGCAGGGCCGAAACACCATATATTTT	CASSETGQGRNTIYF
TRBJ2-1	TRBV27	NA	TRBD2	TGTGCCAGCAGTTTAAGTACTAGCGGAACCAATGAGCAGTTCTTC	CASSLSTSGTNEQFF
TRBJ2-2	TRBV14	NA	NA	TGTGCCAGCAGCCAAGTATGGAAAGGGGAGCTGTTTTTT	CASSQVWKGELFF
TRBJ2-1	TRBV5-5	once	NA	TGTGCCAGCAGCTTGGAAGGAGGGGACAATGAGCAGTTCTTC	CASSLEGGDNEQFF
TRBJ1-2	TRBV10-3	NA	NA	TGTGCCATCACCCCGAGGGGGGAAGGTACGGGCTACACCTTC	CAITPRGEGTGYTF
TRBJ2-3	TRBV5-1	NA	TRBD2	TGCGCCAGCAGCTTGGGTTTAGCGGGAGGAGATACGCAGTATTTT	CASSLGLAGGDTQYF
TRBJ2-7	TRBV19	NA	NA	TGTGCCAGTAGCTTCCAGGGCGACGAGCAGTACTTC	CASSFQGDEQYF
TRBJ2-5	TRBV6-1	NA	TRBD1	TGTGCCAGCACTCCTCACAGGGGCCAAGAGACCCAGTACTTC	CASTPHRGQETQYF
TRBJ1-4	TRBV30	once	NA	TGTGCCTGGAGGGGGCCCGCAACTAATGAAAAACTGTTTTTT	CAWRGPATNEKLFF
TRBJ2-3	TRBV4-3	NA	NA	TGCGCCAGCAGCCCATTTCGGAGGGATACGCAGTATTTT	CASSPFRRDTQYF
TRBJ1-1	TRBV19	many	NA	TGTGCCAGTAGTATAAGAGCCCCGAACACTGAAGCTTTCTTT	CASSIRAPNTEAFF
TRBJ2-5	TRBV5-8	NA	NA	TGTGCCAGCAGCTTGCTCTGGGAGCAAGAGACCCAGTACTTC	CASSLLWEQETQYF
TRBJ2-2	TRBV7-3	NA	NA	TGTGCCAGCAGCCAGGGGACCGCCGGCACCGGGGAGCTGTTTTTT	CASSQGTAGTGELFF
TRBJ2-7	TRBV7-9	NA	NA	TGTGCCAGCAGCCCCGACTTGCGTCCCGAGCAGTACTTC	CASSPDLRPEQYF
TRBJ2-2	TRBV7-7	NA	NA	TGTGCTAGCAGCTTAATCGAAACCGGGGAGCTGTTTTTT	CASSLIETGELFF
TRBJ2-7	TRBV5-1	NA	TRBD1	TGCGCCAGCAGCTACACCGGGACAGGCGCTCTCGGTAGATCCGAGCAGTACTTC	CASSYTGTGALGRSEQYF
TRBJ2-1	TRBV10-3	NA	TRBD2	TGTGCCATCAGTGAGTCGATAGGACTAGCTCACAATGAGCAGTTCTTC	CAISESIGLAHNEQFF
TRBJ2-2	TRBV12-5	NA	TRBD1	TGTGCTAGTGGTTGGATCTCAGGGGGCACCGGGGAGCTGTTTTTT	CASGWISGGTGELFF
TRBJ2-5	TRBV2	NA	NA	TGTGCCAGCAAGGTAGTGCTAGGGGAAGAGACCCAGTACTTC	CASKVVLGEETQYF
TRBJ1-4	TRBV2	once	NA	TGTGCCAGCAGTGAGGGGGGTGCTAATGAAAAACTGTTTTTT	CASSEGGANEKLFF
TRBJ2-3	TRBV5-4	NA	TRBD2	TGTGCCAGCAGCCGTGTGGCGGGAGGGCCTTTTGGGACAGATACGCAGTATTTT	CASSRVAGGPFGTDTQYF